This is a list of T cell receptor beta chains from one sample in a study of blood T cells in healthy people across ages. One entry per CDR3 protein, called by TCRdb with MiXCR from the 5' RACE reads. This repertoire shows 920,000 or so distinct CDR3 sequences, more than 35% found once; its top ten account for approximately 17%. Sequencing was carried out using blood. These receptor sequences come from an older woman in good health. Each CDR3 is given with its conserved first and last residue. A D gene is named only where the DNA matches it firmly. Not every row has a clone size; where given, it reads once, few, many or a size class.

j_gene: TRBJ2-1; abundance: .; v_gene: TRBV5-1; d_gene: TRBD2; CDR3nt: TGCGCCAGCAGCTTGGCCCCGACTAGCGGGAGGGCCGCGGGTTACAATGAGCAGTTCTTC; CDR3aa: CASSLAPTSGRAAGYNEQFF
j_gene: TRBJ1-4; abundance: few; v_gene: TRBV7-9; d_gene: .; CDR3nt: TGTGCCAGCAGCGCCTACACTGCAACTAATGAAAAACTGTTTTTT; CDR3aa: CASSAYTATNEKLFF
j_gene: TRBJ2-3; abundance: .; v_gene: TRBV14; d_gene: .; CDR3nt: TGTGCCAGCAGCCTTCTCGGAGAGGACCTCACAGATACGCAGTATTTT; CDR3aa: CASSLLGEDLTDTQYF
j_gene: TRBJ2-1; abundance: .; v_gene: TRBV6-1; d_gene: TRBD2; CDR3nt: TGTGCCAGCGAGACTAGCGGAAGAAACAATGAGCAGTTCTTC; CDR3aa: CASETSGRNNEQFF
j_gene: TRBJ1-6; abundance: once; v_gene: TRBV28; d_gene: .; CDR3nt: TGTGCCAGCACTCCGGGGGTCCTTAATTCACCCCTCCACTTT; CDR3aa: CASTPGVLNSPLHF
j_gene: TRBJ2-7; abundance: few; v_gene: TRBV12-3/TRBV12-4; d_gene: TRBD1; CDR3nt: TGTGCCAGCAGCGGACAGGGGGGAGACTACGAGCAGTACTTC; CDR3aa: CASSGQGGDYEQYF
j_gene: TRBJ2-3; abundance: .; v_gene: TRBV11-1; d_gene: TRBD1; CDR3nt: TGTGCCAGCAGCTGGACAGGGGGCACAGAAGATACGCAGTATTTT; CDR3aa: CASSWTGGTEDTQYF
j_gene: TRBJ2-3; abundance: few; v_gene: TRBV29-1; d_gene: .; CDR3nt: TGCAGCGTTGATGGGGCCAACACAGATACGCAGTATTTT; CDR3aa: CSVDGANTDTQYF
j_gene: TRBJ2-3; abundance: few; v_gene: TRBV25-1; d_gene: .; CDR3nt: TGTGCCAGCAGTGATCCTGGAAGGGATACGCAGTATTTT; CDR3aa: CASSDPGRDTQYF
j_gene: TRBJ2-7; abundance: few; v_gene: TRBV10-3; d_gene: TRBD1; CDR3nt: TGTGCCATCAGGGGGGACAGGGCCGGTAGGGACTACGAGCAGTACTTC; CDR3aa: CAIRGDRAGRDYEQYF
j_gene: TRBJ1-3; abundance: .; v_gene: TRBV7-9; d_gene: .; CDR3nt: TGTGCCAGCAGCTCTCTAGGGACTGGAAACACCATATATTTT; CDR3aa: CASSSLGTGNTIYF
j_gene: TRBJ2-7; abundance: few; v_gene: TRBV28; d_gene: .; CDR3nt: TGTGCCAGCAGTTTATATAGGGGGACGGGGGTTTCCTACGAGCAGTACTTC; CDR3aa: CASSLYRGTGVSYEQYF
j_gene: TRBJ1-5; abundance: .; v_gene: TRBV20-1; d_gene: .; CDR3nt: TGCAGTGCTAGTGGAGAGAATAGCAATCAGCCCCAGCATTTT; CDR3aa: CSASGENSNQPQHF
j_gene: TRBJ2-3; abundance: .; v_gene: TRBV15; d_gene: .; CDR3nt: TGTGCCACCAGCCACTCTCACATTAGGTATACGCAGTATTTT; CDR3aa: CATSHSHIRYTQYF
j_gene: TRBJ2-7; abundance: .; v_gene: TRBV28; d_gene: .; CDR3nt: TGTGCCAGCTCTATTGGGGGCAGTTCCTACGAGCAGTACTTC; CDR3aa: CASSIGGSSYEQYF
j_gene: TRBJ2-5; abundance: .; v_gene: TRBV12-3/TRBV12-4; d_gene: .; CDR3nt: TGTGCCAGCAGTTTACTGGGGGGCCGGGAGACCCAGTACTTC; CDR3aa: CASSLLGGRETQYF
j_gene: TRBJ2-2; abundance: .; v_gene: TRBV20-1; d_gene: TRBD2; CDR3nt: TGCAGTGCTAGACCGGGAGGGGCCGGGGAGCTGTTTTTT; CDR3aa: CSARPGGAGELFF
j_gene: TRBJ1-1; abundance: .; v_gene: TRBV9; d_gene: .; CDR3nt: TGTGCCAGCGGCGTTTCCTTAGGGGACACTGAAGCTTTCTTT; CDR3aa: CASGVSLGDTEAFF
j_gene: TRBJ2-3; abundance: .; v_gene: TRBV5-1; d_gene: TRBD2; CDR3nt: TGCGCCAGCAGCGCGAGCGGGAGCTTCACAGATACGCAGTATTTT; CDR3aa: CASSASGSFTDTQYF
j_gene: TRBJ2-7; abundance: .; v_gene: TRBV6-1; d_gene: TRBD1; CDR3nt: TGTGCCAGCAGTAGGGGGCAACGGACACACTCCTACGAGCAGTACTTC; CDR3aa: CASSRGQRTHSYEQYF
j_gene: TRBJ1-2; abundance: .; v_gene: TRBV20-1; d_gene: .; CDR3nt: TGCAGTGCCAGGTCAGGGAATAACTATGGCTACACCTTC; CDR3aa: CSARSGNNYGYTF
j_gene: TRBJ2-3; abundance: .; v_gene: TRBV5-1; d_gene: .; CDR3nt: TGCGCCAGCAGGAACGCAGGGATCACAGATACGCAGTATTTT; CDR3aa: CASRNAGITDTQYF
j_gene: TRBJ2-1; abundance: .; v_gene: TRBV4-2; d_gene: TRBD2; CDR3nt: TGTGCCAGCAGCCAACGTCAAACTAGCGGGAGTACCTACAATGAGCAGTTCTTC; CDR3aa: CASSQRQTSGSTYNEQFF
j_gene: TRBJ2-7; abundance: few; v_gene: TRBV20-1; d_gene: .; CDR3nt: TGCAGTGCGAGAGGGGCCTACTTCCCCTACGAGCAGTACTTC; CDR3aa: CSARGAYFPYEQYF
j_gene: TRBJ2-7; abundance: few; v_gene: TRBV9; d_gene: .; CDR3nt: TGTGCCAGCAGCGTAGGGGACGAGTACGAGCAGTACTTC; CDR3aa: CASSVGDEYEQYF
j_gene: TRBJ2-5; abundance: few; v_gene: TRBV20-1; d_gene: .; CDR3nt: TGCAGTGCTAGGAAGATGGAGACCCAGTACTTC; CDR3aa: CSARKMETQYF
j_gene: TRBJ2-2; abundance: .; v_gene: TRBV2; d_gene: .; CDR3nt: TGTGCCAGCAGCCAATTTGAGTACACCGGGGAGCTGTTTTTT; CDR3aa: CASSQFEYTGELFF
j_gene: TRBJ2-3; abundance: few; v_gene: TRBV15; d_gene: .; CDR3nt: TGTGCCACCAGCAGAGATCTCAGGGACACAGATACGCAGTATTTT; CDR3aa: CATSRDLRDTDTQYF
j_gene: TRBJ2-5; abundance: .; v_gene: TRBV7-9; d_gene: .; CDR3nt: TGTGCCAGCAGCACCGGCGGGTTAAAGGAAAAGTACTTC; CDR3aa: CASSTGGLKEKYF
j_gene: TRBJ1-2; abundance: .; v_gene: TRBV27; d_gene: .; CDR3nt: TGTGCCAGCAGGGCGACCGTGAACTATGGCTACACCTTC; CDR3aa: CASRATVNYGYTF
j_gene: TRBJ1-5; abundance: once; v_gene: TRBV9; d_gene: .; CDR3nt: TGTGCCAGCAGCCGCGGTGATGGAGGCAATCAGCCCCAGCATTTT; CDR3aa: CASSRGDGGNQPQHF